The 17 T cell receptor beta chains reported below all come from one sample, sequenced in a study of T cell responses to AZD1222 COVID-19 vaccine. Libraries were prepared by immunoSEQ multiplex PCR; TCRdb keeps only in-frame clonotypes and omits some of them. The table includes approximately 150,000 clones, 90% detected once. This specimen was peripheral blood, taken on day 0 of AZD1222 vaccination. Receptors originate from an adult in good health.

J is TRBJ2-1 and V is TRBV4-1; weak D call: TRBD1 (6 bases). Germline-derived CDR1 and CDR2 are MGHRA and YSYEKL. This CDR3 is 15 amino acids long. With 0 bases removed from V and 4 bases from J, the gap between germline ends came to 10 bases. The CDR3 bases are TGCGCCAGCAGCCAAGACAGGGGTGATTACAATGAGCAGTTCTTC. Translated, it gives CASSQDRGDYNEQFF.

This sequence joins TRBV2 and TRBJ1-2, with D perhaps TRBD1 (5 bases). Looked up from germline, CDR1 is SNHLY and CDR2 is FYNNEI. Trimming removed 6 bases at V and 7 bases at J, with 12 bases between. This CDR3 is built from 12 residues. The CDR3 DNA reads TGTGCCAGCAGCTGGGACGTCGGTGGCTACACCTTC. It translates to CASSWDVGGYTF.

This rearrangement joins TRBV19 to TRBJ1-1, with a tentative D call TRBD1 (6 bases). Germline V lookup: CDR1 LNHDA, CDR2 SQIVND (reference sequence). This CDR3 has 13 amino acids. V lost 5 bases and J 8 bases, leaving 15 bases between the germline ends. The CDR3 DNA reads TGTGCCAGTAGTTTTAACAGGGAAACCGAAGCTTTCTTT. It specifies CASSFNRETEAFF.

The rearrangement joins TRBV7-6 to TRBJ2-7, with D maybe TRBD2 (6 bases). The CDR3 is made up of 12 amino acids. The V end lost 5 bases, the J end lost 5 bases, and 10 bases lay between the germline ends. In germline, CDR1 is SGHVS, CDR2 FNYEAQ. CDR3: CASSPRGHEQYF. The CDR3 DNA reads TGTGCCAGCAGCCCGCGGGGCCACGAGCAGTACTTC. The complete variable domain, with remaining parts taken from reference TRBV7-6 and TRBJ2-7, reads GAGVSQSPRYKVTKRGQDVALRCDPISGHVSLYWYRQALGQGPEFLTYFNYEAQQDKSGLPNDRFSAERPEGSISTLTIQRTEQRDSAMYRCASSPRGHEQYFGPGTRLTVT.

The chain couples TRBV4-3 to TRBJ2-7; 9 bases align to TRBD2. V shed 0 bases and J 6 bases; nucleotides not matched to a gene: 6. The germline CDR1 and CDR2 sequences are LGHNA and YSLEER. The CDR3 runs to 15 residues. CDR3 protein: CASSQDLGLAFEQYF. The CDR3 coding sequence is TGCGCCAGCAGCCAAGATCTGGGACTAGCCTTCGAGCAGTACTTC.

This clone showed up just once. The chain links TRBV20-1 to TRBJ2-4; TRBD2 matches 10 bases. J gave up 9 bases and V 4 bases, and 12 bases lay outside the gene matches. This CDR3 is built from 15 residues. The germline V gene encodes CDR1 DFQATT and CDR2 SNEGSKA (reference sequence). The CDR3 DNA follows: TGCAGTGCTATTGACTCCGGGACTAGCGTTACCATTCAGTACTTC. Translated: CSAIDSGTSVTIQYF.

J is TRBJ2-3 and V is TRBV30; D might be TRBD2 (6 bases). Germline CDR1 and CDR2: GTSNPN and SVGIG (reference sequence). V lost 3 bases to trimming and J lost 7 bases, with 20 bases between them. The CDR3 sequence is 15 residues long. The CDR3 loop is CAWSGDSLGLNTQYF. The CDR3 DNA reads TGTGCCTGGAGCGGGGACTCCCTGGGTTTAAATACGCAGTATTTT.

The chain recombines TRBV6-2 or TRBV6-3 with TRBJ2-5; the match to TRBD1 covers 7 bases. The V gene's germline CDR1 is MNHEY and CDR2 SVGEGT. The V gene end was trimmed by 5 bases and the J gene end by 2 bases; junction bases not matched to a gene: 8. The CDR3 is 15 residues long. The DNA of the CDR3 is TGTGCCAGCAGTCGAGGGGGCAGCCTACAAGAGACCCAGTACTTC. The encoded protein is CASSRGGSLQETQYF.

The chain recombines TRBV6-4 with TRBJ1-1; a possible D gene is TRBD1 (6 bases). Per germline, CDR1 MRHNA and CDR2 SNTAGT. V lost 6 bases and J lost 0, with 11 bases in between. CDR3 length: 14 amino acids. This CDR3 reads CASRTGGMNTEAFF. The CDR3 DNA is TGTGCCAGCAGAACCGGGGGCATGAACACTGAAGCTTTCTTT.

The chain recombines TRBV5-4 with TRBJ2-7, with D hard to call. The CDR3 has 14 residues. The germline V gene encodes CDR1 SGHNT and CDR2 YYREEE (reference sequence). V lost 0 bases to trimming and J lost 0 bases, with 7 bases between them. The CDR3 reads CASSLGLPSYEQYF. CDR3 nucleotides: TGTGCCAGCAGCTTGGGGCTGCCCTCCTACGAGCAGTACTTC.

The chain couples TRBV11-2 to TRBJ2-5, with TRBD1 matching 8 bases. The CDR3 length is 14 residues. In germline, CDR1 is SGHAT, CDR2 FQNNGV. Trimming at V came to 6 bases and at J to 4 bases, leaving 7 bases not matched to a gene. This chain's CDR3 is CASRTPTGGETQYF. Written as DNA, the CDR3 is TGTGCCAGCAGAACACCTACAGGGGGAGAGACCCAGTACTTC. Full variable domain (missing parts from reference TRBV11-2 and TRBJ2-5): EAGVAQSPRYKIIEKRQSVAFWCNPISGHATLYWYQQILGQGPKLLIQFQNNGVVDDSQLPKDRFSAERLKGVDSTLKIQPAKLEDSAVYLCASRTPTGGETQYFGPGTRLLVL.

CDR3 sequence (DNA): TGTGCCAGCAGCTCAGACAGGGGGCCGGACGAGCAGTACTTC. Translated, it gives CASSSDRGPDEQYF. The rearrangement uses TRBV7-2 and TRBJ2-7; 10 bases line up with TRBD1. In germline, CDR1 is SGHTA, CDR2 FQGNSA. V dropped 4 bases and J dropped 5; count of bases not matched to a gene: 5. The CDR3 totals 14 residues.

The chain has TRBV2 and TRBJ2-1; 15 nucleotides align to TRBD2. The germline gives CDR1 SNHLY, CDR2 FYNNEI. Losses at the gene ends were 6 bases for V and 0 bases for J; bases not matched to a gene: 6. This CDR3 spans 18 amino acids. CDR3 residues: CASSDGTSGGYSYNEQFF. The CDR3 DNA follows: TGTGCCAGCAGCGATGGGACTAGCGGGGGGTACTCCTACAATGAGCAGTTCTTC.

The V and J genes are TRBV7-9 and TRBJ1-3; D is undetermined. Trimming took off 2 bases at V and 0 bases at J, with 11 bases between the two ends. The CDR3 extends over 16 amino acids. Germline CDR1 reads SEHNR; CDR2 reads FQNEAQ (reference sequence). CDR3 loop: CASSLRAGASGNTIYF. The CDR3 DNA is TGTGCCAGCAGCTTAAGAGCGGGTGCCTCTGGAAACACCATATATTTT.

The chain couples TRBV6-5 to TRBJ1-3, with TRBD1 as a possible D gene (6 bases). Trimming shortened V by 9 bases and J by 4 bases, and 19 bases separated the two germline ends. Germline V gives CDR1 MNHEY, CDR2 SVGAGI. CDR3 length: 15 residues. The chain's CDR3 is CASCQKTGSGNTIYF. The CDR3 nucleotides are TGTGCCAGTTGCCAGAAGACAGGATCGGGAAACACCATATATTTT.

DNA for the CDR3: TGTGCCAGCAGCAACGACAGGGCTCTCTACAATGAGCAGTTCTTC. Translation: CASSNDRALYNEQFF. V is TRBV6-2 or TRBV6-3 and J is TRBJ2-1, with TRBD1 matching over 7 bases. V lost 6 bases to trimming and J lost 3 bases; unmatched junction nucleotides: 8. The CDR3 has 15 amino acids. Germline assignment: CDR1 MNHEY and CDR2 SVGEGT.

J is TRBJ2-7 and V is TRBV21-1; the D call in the table, TRBD2, was not verified against the DNA. TRBV21-1 is a pseudogene. The CDR3 is made up of 16 amino acids. Here the CDR3 DNA reads TGTGCCAGCTTTCCTAAAGGGGGGGGCTGGTGCCGCGAGCAGTACTTC. Protein: CASFPKGGGWCREQYF.